This T cell receptor (beta chain) came from a study of CD8 T cells in Susac syndrome. TEMRA cells were FACS-enriched, and CD8+ and CD4+ T cells were isolated negatively. A quantity of about 0.5 to 1 ug RNA underwent reverse transcription using random hexamers. TCRdb reprocessed the immunoSEQ multiplex PCR reads with MiXCR, giving one entry per CDR3 protein. The sample includes 80,000 to 90,000 distinct CDR3 sequences, 85% to 95% of them seen just once. V dropped 4 bases and J dropped 6; count of bases not matched to a gene: 2. Germline-derived CDR1 and CDR2 are SGDLS and YYNGEE. This CDR3 spans 13 amino acids.

The receptor was derived from a human donor in good health. The chain recombines TRBV9 with TRBJ2-1, with 9 nucleotides matching TRBD1. What was sequenced was CD8+ T cells from PBMCs. For the CDR3, the DNA is TGTGCCAGCAGCTCGGGACAGGGCAATGAGCAGTTCTTC. Its translation is CASSSGQGNEQFF.